This is a list of T cell receptor beta chains from one sample in a study of vaccination and CD4 T cells after COVID-19. Via MiXCR, TCRdb re-called the PCR reads, giving one row per CDR3 protein. This table has 10,000 to 15,000 distinct CDR3 sequences, less than 65% appearing once. The antigens these receptors bind are not known. The sequenced material came from CD4+ T cells from blood, cultured in vitro. Receptors originate from a human donor who had recovered from COVID-19. Each CDR3 is given with its conserved first and last residue. A D gene is named only where the DNA matches it firmly. Only part of the rows carry a size: once, few, many, or a class if the clone is expanded.

CDR3 length: 14; clone size: -; D gene: -; J gene: TRBJ1-5; V gene: TRBV20-1; CDR3 DNA: TGCAGTGCTAGAGTAGGGGGGTGGAATCAGCCCCAGCATTTT; CDR3 protein: CSARVGGWNQPQHF
CDR3 length: 10; clone size: -; D gene: -; J gene: TRBJ1-1; V gene: TRBV25-1; CDR3 DNA: TGTGCCAGCACAGGGCGGCGAGCTTTCTTT; CDR3 protein: CASTGRRAFF
CDR3 length: 12; clone size: -; D gene: -; J gene: TRBJ1-5; V gene: TRBV20-1; CDR3 DNA: TGCAGTGCTAGTAGGGTCAATCAGCCCCAGCATTTT; CDR3 protein: CSASRVNQPQHF
CDR3 length: 11; clone size: few; D gene: -; J gene: TRBJ1-2; V gene: TRBV30; CDR3 DNA: TGTGCCTGGAGGATTAACTATGGCTACACCTTC; CDR3 protein: CAWRINYGYTF
CDR3 length: 16; clone size: once; D gene: -; J gene: TRBJ2-1; V gene: TRBV5-4; CDR3 DNA: TGTGCCAGCAGTTTTAGGCGCCAATCCCAAAACAATGAGCAGTTCTTC; CDR3 protein: CASSFRRQSQNNEQFF
CDR3 length: 16; clone size: -; D gene: TRBD1; J gene: TRBJ2-2; V gene: TRBV7-9; CDR3 DNA: TGTGCCAGCAGACAGTCCCAGACAGGGTACACCGGGGAGCTGTTTTTT; CDR3 protein: CASRQSQTGYTGELFF
CDR3 length: 14; clone size: -; D gene: TRBD1; J gene: TRBJ1-6; V gene: TRBV5-8; CDR3 DNA: TGTGCCAGCAGCCCCGGACAGGCCCATTCACCCCTCCACTTT; CDR3 protein: CASSPGQAHSPLHF
CDR3 length: 15; clone size: few; D gene: -; J gene: TRBJ1-5; V gene: TRBV6-5; CDR3 DNA: TGTGCCAGCAGTTACTCGGGGAGGGTGGCTCAGCCCCAGCATTTT; CDR3 protein: CASSYSGRVAQPQHF
CDR3 length: 15; clone size: once; D gene: TRBD1; J gene: TRBJ2-3; V gene: TRBV7-2; CDR3 DNA: TGTGCCAGCAGCTCCCCGGACAGGGTCACAGATACGCAGTATTTT; CDR3 protein: CASSSPDRVTDTQYF
CDR3 length: 16; clone size: -; D gene: -; J gene: TRBJ2-6; V gene: TRBV20-1; CDR3 DNA: TGCAGTGCTAGAGTTCCGGCAGGCTACGGGGCCAACGTCCTGACTTTC; CDR3 protein: CSARVPAGYGANVLTF
CDR3 length: 20; clone size: -; D gene: TRBD2; J gene: TRBJ2-1; V gene: TRBV24-1; CDR3 DNA: TGTGCCACCAGTGACCAGAGCGCACTAGCGGGGCGACCAAACTACAATGAGCAGTTCTTC; CDR3 protein: CATSDQSALAGRPNYNEQFF
CDR3 length: 14; clone size: -; D gene: -; J gene: TRBJ2-5; V gene: TRBV20-1; CDR3 DNA: TGCAGTGCTAGAGAGGGTGTCCGGCAGGAGACCCAGTACTTC; CDR3 protein: CSAREGVRQETQYF
CDR3 length: 14; clone size: -; D gene: TRBD1; J gene: TRBJ1-2; V gene: TRBV28; CDR3 DNA: TGTGCCAGCGGAATCCCGGGACAGTACTATGGCTACACCTTC; CDR3 protein: CASGIPGQYYGYTF
CDR3 length: 12; clone size: -; D gene: -; J gene: TRBJ1-1; V gene: TRBV10-2; CDR3 DNA: TGCGCCTCCCAGTCGGGGGACACTGAAGCTTTCTTT; CDR3 protein: CASQSGDTEAFF
CDR3 length: 15; clone size: -; D gene: -; J gene: TRBJ1-5; V gene: TRBV19; CDR3 DNA: TGTGCCAGTAGCTCTTTGGGGGGTAGCAATCAGCCCCAGCATTTT; CDR3 protein: CASSSLGGSNQPQHF
CDR3 length: 14; clone size: -; D gene: -; J gene: TRBJ2-2; V gene: TRBV15; CDR3 DNA: TGTGCCACCAGCAGGGAAAGGGCGGCCGGGGAGCTGTTTTTT; CDR3 protein: CATSRERAAGELFF
CDR3 length: 15; clone size: -; D gene: -; J gene: TRBJ2-7; V gene: TRBV28; CDR3 DNA: TGTGCCAGCAGTTCGCGGGGTCGGCCCCCCTACGAGCAGTACTTC; CDR3 protein: CASSSRGRPPYEQYF
CDR3 length: 15; clone size: -; D gene: -; J gene: TRBJ2-7; V gene: TRBV7-9; CDR3 DNA: TGTGCCAGCAGCCTCGGTGACAGCCTCTCCTACGAGCAGTACTTC; CDR3 protein: CASSLGDSLSYEQYF
CDR3 length: 12; clone size: few; D gene: TRBD1; J gene: TRBJ2-7; V gene: TRBV20-1; CDR3 DNA: TGCAGTGCGAGTGGACAGGGTGGAGAGCAGTACTTC; CDR3 protein: CSASGQGGEQYF
CDR3 length: 18; clone size: few; D gene: -; J gene: TRBJ1-5; V gene: TRBV20-1; CDR3 DNA: TGCAGTGCTAGGAACAACCCCCCAAGCAGGGACGACAATCAGCCCCAGCATTTT; CDR3 protein: CSARNNPPSRDDNQPQHF
CDR3 length: 15; clone size: -; D gene: TRBD1; J gene: TRBJ1-1; V gene: TRBV20-1; CDR3 DNA: TGCAGTGCTAGAACCTTGGGACAGGGGAACACTGAAGCTTTCTTT; CDR3 protein: CSARTLGQGNTEAFF
CDR3 length: 19; clone size: few; D gene: TRBD1; J gene: TRBJ1-5; V gene: TRBV6-1; CDR3 DNA: TGTGCCAGCAGTGGCCGTTGGCAGGGGGGCGGTGGAGGCAATCAGCCCCAGCATTTT; CDR3 protein: CASSGRWQGGGGGNQPQHF
CDR3 length: 13; clone size: -; D gene: -; J gene: TRBJ2-2; V gene: TRBV20-1; CDR3 DNA: TGCAGTGTTACGAGCGGGAACACCGGGGAGCTGTTTTTT; CDR3 protein: CSVTSGNTGELFF
CDR3 length: 13; clone size: -; D gene: -; J gene: TRBJ1-5; V gene: TRBV20-1; CDR3 DNA: TGCAGTGCTAGACCGGGGGGCAATCAGCCCCAGCATTTT; CDR3 protein: CSARPGGNQPQHF
CDR3 length: 15; clone size: -; D gene: TRBD1; J gene: TRBJ2-7; V gene: TRBV15; CDR3 DNA: TGTGCCACCAGCCCTCCGGGACAGGGATTATACGAGCAGTACTTC; CDR3 protein: CATSPPGQGLYEQYF
CDR3 length: 16; clone size: -; D gene: TRBD1; J gene: TRBJ2-5; V gene: TRBV19; CDR3 DNA: TGTGCCAGTAGTAAAGACCGGGACAGGGCGGGAAAGACCCAGTACTTC; CDR3 protein: CASSKDRDRAGKTQYF
CDR3 length: 15; clone size: few; D gene: -; J gene: TRBJ2-7; V gene: TRBV15; CDR3 DNA: TGTGCCACCAGCAGAGGTTTGGGGGTTACCTACGAGCAGTACTTC; CDR3 protein: CATSRGLGVTYEQYF
CDR3 length: 15; clone size: few; D gene: -; J gene: TRBJ1-1; V gene: TRBV20-1; CDR3 DNA: TGCAGTGCTAGAGAGTACTCCATGGGTCACACTGAAGCTTTCTTT; CDR3 protein: CSAREYSMGHTEAFF
CDR3 length: 16; clone size: -; D gene: TRBD2; J gene: TRBJ2-5; V gene: TRBV6-5; CDR3 DNA: TGTGCCAGCAGTTCGGGACTAGCGGTTTACCAAGAGACCCAGTACTTC; CDR3 protein: CASSSGLAVYQETQYF
CDR3 length: 14; clone size: -; D gene: -; J gene: TRBJ2-3; V gene: TRBV7-2; CDR3 DNA: TGTGCCAGCAGTGCTCGGTGGGGCGGGGATACGCAGTATTTT; CDR3 protein: CASSARWGGDTQYF
CDR3 length: 12; clone size: -; D gene: -; J gene: TRBJ2-1; V gene: TRBV19; CDR3 DNA: TGTGCCAGTAGTAGGACTGCTTGGGAGCAGTTCTTC; CDR3 protein: CASSRTAWEQFF
CDR3 length: 16; clone size: -; D gene: TRBD1; J gene: TRBJ1-5; V gene: TRBV6-1; CDR3 DNA: TGTGCCAGCAGGGACCGGGACAGGGTTTGGAATCAGCCCCAGCATTTT; CDR3 protein: CASRDRDRVWNQPQHF
CDR3 length: 15; clone size: -; D gene: TRBD2; J gene: TRBJ2-4; V gene: TRBV6-1; CDR3 DNA: TGTGCCAGCAGTACGGGGGGGCTAGCCAAAAACATTCAGTACTTC; CDR3 protein: CASSTGGLAKNIQYF
CDR3 length: 14; clone size: -; D gene: -; J gene: TRBJ2-3; V gene: TRBV27; CDR3 DNA: TGTGCCAGCAGGTTGGAAGTCAGCACAGATACGCAGTATTTT; CDR3 protein: CASRLEVSTDTQYF
CDR3 length: 14; clone size: -; D gene: -; J gene: TRBJ1-2; V gene: TRBV7-2; CDR3 DNA: TGTGCCAGCAGCTTAAGCCCGGTAGGCTATGGCTACACCTTC; CDR3 protein: CASSLSPVGYGYTF
CDR3 length: 11; clone size: -; D gene: -; J gene: TRBJ2-1; V gene: TRBV20-1; CDR3 DNA: TGCAGTGCTAGAGATTACAATGAGCAGTTCTTC; CDR3 protein: CSARDYNEQFF
CDR3 length: 14; clone size: few; D gene: -; J gene: TRBJ1-5; V gene: TRBV20-1; CDR3 DNA: TGCAGTGCTCCGGGACAAGCAAGCAATCAGCCCCAGCATTTT; CDR3 protein: CSAPGQASNQPQHF
CDR3 length: 16; clone size: few; D gene: -; J gene: TRBJ2-5; V gene: TRBV2; CDR3 DNA: TGTGCCAGCACTTATTCGCCGACTTTTATCCAAGAGACCCAGTACTTC; CDR3 protein: CASTYSPTFIQETQYF
CDR3 length: 20; clone size: -; D gene: TRBD2; J gene: TRBJ2-7; V gene: TRBV7-8; CDR3 DNA: TGTGCCAGCAGCTTAGTTCGCCGTCGGGGGGGGGATCAGGGACACGGCGAGCAGTACTTC; CDR3 protein: CASSLVRRRGGDQGHGEQYF
CDR3 length: 14; clone size: -; D gene: TRBD2; J gene: TRBJ2-5; V gene: TRBV10-3; CDR3 DNA: TGTGCCATCATGCGAGCGGGAGGGCAAGAGACCCAGTACTTC; CDR3 protein: CAIMRAGGQETQYF
CDR3 length: 14; clone size: -; D gene: TRBD1; J gene: TRBJ1-2; V gene: TRBV5-4; CDR3 DNA: TGTGCCAGCAGCTCCGACAGGGCCAGCTATGGCTACACCTTC; CDR3 protein: CASSSDRASYGYTF
CDR3 length: 11; clone size: few; D gene: -; J gene: TRBJ2-3; V gene: TRBV19; CDR3 DNA: TGTGCCAGTAGTGGGGTAGATACGCAGTATTTT; CDR3 protein: CASSGVDTQYF
CDR3 length: 14; clone size: few; D gene: TRBD1; J gene: TRBJ1-5; V gene: TRBV7-9; CDR3 DNA: TGTGCCAGCAGCCGACAGGGGGGAGATCAGCCCCAGCATTTT; CDR3 protein: CASSRQGGDQPQHF
CDR3 length: 14; clone size: -; D gene: -; J gene: TRBJ2-5; V gene: TRBV7-6; CDR3 DNA: TGTGCCAGCAGCTTAGACGGACGAGTAGAGACCCAGTACTTC; CDR3 protein: CASSLDGRVETQYF
CDR3 length: 14; clone size: -; D gene: -; J gene: TRBJ2-3; V gene: TRBV9; CDR3 DNA: TGTGCCAGCAGCGTAGCGGGAGTAGCAGATACGCAGTATTTT; CDR3 protein: CASSVAGVADTQYF
CDR3 length: 16; clone size: -; D gene: -; J gene: TRBJ2-2; V gene: TRBV18; CDR3 DNA: TGTGCCAGCTTGCCCAGGGACGGATCGAACACCGGGGAGCTGTTTTTT; CDR3 protein: CASLPRDGSNTGELFF
CDR3 length: 14; clone size: -; D gene: TRBD1; J gene: TRBJ1-5; V gene: TRBV24-1; CDR3 DNA: TGTGCCACCAGTACAGGGGGCGGGGATCAGCCCCAGCATTTT; CDR3 protein: CATSTGGGDQPQHF
CDR3 length: 12; clone size: few; D gene: -; J gene: TRBJ2-5; V gene: TRBV20-1; CDR3 DNA: TGCAGTGCTAGTACAGGAGGAGAGACCCAGTACTTC; CDR3 protein: CSASTGGETQYF
CDR3 length: 16; clone size: -; D gene: TRBD2; J gene: TRBJ2-3; V gene: TRBV20-1; CDR3 DNA: TGCAGTGCTTTTGCTAGCGGGAGTGCTAGCACAGATACGCAGTATTTT; CDR3 protein: CSAFASGSASTDTQYF
CDR3 length: 13; clone size: -; D gene: -; J gene: TRBJ2-7; V gene: TRBV15; CDR3 DNA: TGTGCCACCAGCAGAGACCCGGCATACGAGCAGTACTTC; CDR3 protein: CATSRDPAYEQYF
CDR3 length: 13; clone size: few; D gene: TRBD1; J gene: TRBJ1-5; V gene: TRBV30; CDR3 DNA: TGTGCCTCCGACAGGGGAGGCAATCAGCCCCAGCATTTT; CDR3 protein: CASDRGGNQPQHF
CDR3 length: 16; clone size: -; D gene: TRBD2; J gene: TRBJ2-7; V gene: TRBV7-8; CDR3 DNA: TGTGCCAGCAGCTTAGCGGGGACTAGCGGGAGCTACGAGCAGTACTTC; CDR3 protein: CASSLAGTSGSYEQYF